The present entry profiles one TCR beta chain with its context. This clonotype has only a few counts. This receptor's antigen is unknown. No qualities accompany the bases; no much larger clone lies one base away. These data belong to a study of post-analysis software for immune sequencing data (dated by TCRdb to about 2015). Context from the whole study: Disease courses on record covered relapsing-remitting, secondary progressive and progressive-relapsing multiple sclerosis, though some patients had no subtype annotation. A subset of samples was prepared in parallel using single-end sample barcoding, then pooled and co-amplified after Illumina adapter ligation. Patient repertoires were compared against roughly 10 previously published healthy control repertoires from donors aged roughly 6 to 28 years. What the authors observed across the whole study: A handful of TRBV segments, including TRBV5-6, TRBV5-1 and TRBV20-1, were significantly more frequent in patients than controls. The control group was slightly older than the multiple sclerosis patient group. Normalized Chao1 diversity was significantly lower in multiple sclerosis patients than controls, suggesting substantial peripheral T-cell clonal expansion. Strong co-clustering of samples prepared in the same batch was shown by direct clustering with F measure, prompting a batch-effect correction.

To demonstrate the VDJtools post-analysis software, TCR beta repertoires were profiled from the peripheral blood of about 13 young patients with multiple sclerosis. The multiple sclerosis patients were children and adolescents between roughly 6 and 17 years of age. In the germline V gene, CDR1 corresponds to MGHRA and CDR2 to YSYEKL. The CDR3 has 14 amino acids, counting the end cysteine and phenylalanine. Of all the DNA, just the CDR3 is kept, 42 bases in frame from base 1. V is reduced by 3 bases and J by 8 bases, leaving a spacing of 16 bases between them. The method behind the library was PCR. Sequenced using an Illumina HiSeq 2500. To reduce PCR and sequencing biases, unique molecular identifiers were built into the TCR beta cDNA libraries. Roughly 500,000 cDNA molecules were obtained for every 1 to 10 million input T cells, so each molecule roughly corresponded to one T cell. The patient libraries were prepared and sequenced with the same protocol used for the earlier healthy control dataset. Samples belonging to the same batch were prepared together, multiplexed and sequenced on a shared HiSeq lane. The paper's processing steps were these. MIGEC handled the raw barcoded reads, throwing out single-read molecular identifier groups before consensus assembly and CDR3 extraction. VDJtools was used for post-analysis of the clonotype tables, with diversity normalized by down-sampling every dataset to the smallest sample size. Repertoire overlap clustering matched CDR3 amino acid but not nucleotide sequences to correct batch-related cross-sample contamination. Using fastp at Q25 and MiXCR, TCRdb reprocessed the public reads and kept productive beta chains. Identical CDR3 proteins give one entry, which carries the most common genes and DNA. Here the V and J calls rest on TCRdb's processing, not on the authors' analysis. Recorded for this sample are about 540,000 distinct CDR3 sequences; around 31% of them occurred a single time. The top ten constitute around 6% of the sample.

In this chain, TRBV4-1 is recombined with TRBJ1-2; the D gene cannot be named for sure. Sequencing was performed on blood. The sequence came from a girl aged 2-17 years with multiple sclerosis. The sequenced DNA: TGCGCCAGCAGCCAGGCTGATCTAATTGGGGGCTACACCTTC. It codes for CASSQADLIGGYTF.